The next 9 T cell receptor beta chains were all read from a single sample in a study of identical twins. TCRdb re-called the 5' RACE reads with MiXCR, one entry per CDR3 protein. The data show 240,000 or so distinct CDR3 sequences, approximately 10% seen once. The specimen sequenced was memory T cells sorted from blood. These receptors all stem from a man over 45 in good health.

Many counts were recorded for this clonotype. V usage is TRBV5-1 and J usage is TRBJ2-7; 8 positions agree with TRBD1. The CDR3 loop spans 14 amino acids. CDR1 is SGHRS and CDR2 is YFSETQ in the germline V gene. V lost 4 bases to trimming and J lost 6 bases; unmatched junction nucleotides: 9. The CDR3 region is CASSDPDRGREQYF. In nucleotides, the CDR3 is TGCGCCAGCAGCGACCCCGACAGGGGACGCGAGCAGTACTTC.

Only a few counts were recorded for this clonotype. The chain has TRBV4-3 and TRBJ2-1; 8 nucleotides agree with TRBD1. Germline assignment: CDR1 LGHNA and CDR2 YSLEER. V lost 5 bases and J lost 8; bases outside the gene matches: 11. This CDR3 is 15 amino acids long. In DNA form, the CDR3 reads TGCGCCAGCAGCTCTGGACAGGGTGGGCCCGATGAGCAGTTCTTC. Protein: CASSSGQGGPDEQFF.

This clonotype was seen a handful of times. The DNA of the CDR3 is TGTGCCACCGCCGGTGTCAGGACCTTTTCCGGGGAGCTGTTTTTT. Its protein product is CATAGVRTFSGELFF. V is TRBV7-9 and J is TRBJ2-2; D is undetermined. V lost 10 bases and J lost 6, with 21 bases in between. This CDR3 contains 15 residues. Germline V gene lookup returns CDR1 SEHNR and CDR2 FQNEAQ (reference sequence).

The chain combines TRBV7-6 with TRBJ2-1; 11 bases match TRBD2. The length of the CDR3 is 18 residues. V was pared by 2 bases and J by 4 bases, with 10 bases of the junction left unmatched. Germline V gives CDR1 SGHVS, CDR2 FNYEAQ. The CDR3 nucleotides read TGTGCCAGCAGCTTAAACCTAGCGGGAGGATACGTATACAATGAGCAGTTCTTC. The encoded protein is CASSLNLAGGYVYNEQFF.

This clonotype was picked up many times. This chain connects TRBV4-1 to TRBJ2-7; TRBD2 matches at 8 bases. Unmatched junction bases numbered 3, after V lost 2 bases and J lost 6 bases. The CDR3 has 13 residues. Per germline, CDR1 MGHRA and CDR2 YSYEKL. CDR3 protein: CASSQIAGGEQYF. The CDR3 DNA follows: TGCGCCAGCAGCCAAATCGCGGGGGGCGAGCAGTACTTC.

The rearrangement links TRBV4-3 to TRBJ2-2, with D possibly TRBD2 on 5 matching bases. V lost 2 bases and J 0 bases, leaving 7 bases between the germline ends. This CDR3 has 15 amino acids. The V gene's germline CDR1 is LGHNA and CDR2 YSLEER. The CDR3 loop is CASSQFSANTGELFF. CDR3 nucleotides: TGCGCCAGCAGCCAATTTAGCGCGAACACCGGGGAGCTGTTTTTT.

V and J are TRBV12-3 or TRBV12-4 and TRBJ1-1, with a possible D match to TRBD1 (5 bases). The CDR3 loop spans 14 amino acids. The ends were cut back, 5 bases at V and 1 base at J, with 11 bases in the middle. CDR3 sequence reads: CASSPGHSNTEAFF. The CDR3, as DNA: TGTGCCAGCAGTCCCGGACATTCGAACACTGAAGCTTTCTTT.

In DNA, the CDR3 is TGCGCCAGCAGCTTGGGACTAGCGGGCAGAGAGACCCAGTACTTC. It codes for CASSLGLAGRETQYF. The chain is built from TRBV5-1 and TRBJ2-5, with TRBD2 matching 10 bases. Germline V gene data show CDR1 as SGHRS and CDR2 as YFSETQ. The length of the CDR3 is 15 residues. J lost 4 bases, V lost 0 bases, and 3 bases had no gene match.

At least ten counts were recorded for this clonotype. The chain links TRBV20-1 to TRBJ2-7; D is unresolved. Trimming took off 6 bases at V and 3 bases at J, with 15 bases between the two ends. The germline CDR1 and CDR2 sequences are DFQATT and SNEGSKA (reference sequence). This CDR3 is 13 amino acids long. CDR3 sequence reads: CSAHKPGGYEQYF. The CDR3 coding sequence is TGCAGTGCGCACAAACCAGGCGGCTACGAGCAGTACTTC.